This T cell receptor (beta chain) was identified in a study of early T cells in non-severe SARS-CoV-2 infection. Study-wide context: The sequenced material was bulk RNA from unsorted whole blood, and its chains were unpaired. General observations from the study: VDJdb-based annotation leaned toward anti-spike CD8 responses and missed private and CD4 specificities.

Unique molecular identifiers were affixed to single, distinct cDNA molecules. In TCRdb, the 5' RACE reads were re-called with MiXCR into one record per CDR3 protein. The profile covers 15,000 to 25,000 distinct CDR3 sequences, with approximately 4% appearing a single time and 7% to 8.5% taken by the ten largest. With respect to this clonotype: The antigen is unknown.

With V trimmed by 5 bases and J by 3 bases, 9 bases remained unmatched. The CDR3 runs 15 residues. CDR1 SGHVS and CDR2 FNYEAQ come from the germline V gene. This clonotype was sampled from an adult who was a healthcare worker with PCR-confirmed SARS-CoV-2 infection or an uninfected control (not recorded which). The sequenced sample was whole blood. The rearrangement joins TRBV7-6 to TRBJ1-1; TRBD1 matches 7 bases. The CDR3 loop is CASSPQGGADTEAFF. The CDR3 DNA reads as TGTGCCAGCAGCCCGCAGGGGGGGGCGGACACTGAAGCTTTCTTT.